These 25 T cell receptor beta chains came from one sample sequenced in a study of CD4+ T cells in melanoma. Here immunoSEQ multiplex PCR was the method, and the copy in TCRdb shows in-frame clones only, minus some. The sample lists fewer than 20,000 clones, roughly three quarters seen once, with 12% in the top ten. The sequencing input was cells from a culture (not recorded whether cultured in vitro). The receptor source for this set is a human donor with melanoma.

The chain links TRBV11-2 to TRBJ1-2; TRBD1 aligns across 9 bases. CDR1 and CDR2 (germline): SGHAT, FQNNGV. There are 15 residues in the CDR3. After removal of 4 bases from V and 3 bases from J, the junction contained 6 bases not matched to a gene. The CDR3 sequence: CASSSIRDRDYGYTF. CDR3 bases: TGTGCCAGCAGCTCAATCCGGGACAGGGACTATGGCTACACCTTC.

V usage is TRBV7-3 and J usage is TRBJ1-5; D remains ambiguous. From germline, CDR1 is SGHTA and CDR2 FQGTGA. The CDR3 is 13 residues long. Trimming removed 5 bases at V and 7 bases at J, with 12 bases between. In DNA, the CDR3 is TGTGCCAGCAGCCCCACGGTGGGGCAGCCCCAGCATTTT. Translation gives CASSPTVGQPQHF.

This chain links TRBV6-5 with TRBJ1-6, with 9 nucleotides matching TRBD1. Per the germline V gene, CDR1 is MNHEY and CDR2 is SVGAGI. V lost 4 bases and J lost 9; bases outside the gene matches: 10. This CDR3 spans 16 amino acids. The CDR3 reads CASSSGTGKMGSPLHF. In DNA, the CDR3 is TGTGCCAGCAGTTCGGGGACAGGGAAAATGGGTTCACCCCTCCACTTT.

This sequence joins TRBV4-2 and TRBJ2-3; tentative D call: TRBD2 (6 bases). Trimming removed 5 bases from V and 3 bases from J, with 18 bases in between. Germline CDR1 LGHNA, CDR2 YNFKEQ. This CDR3 contains 16 residues. The CDR3 loop is CASSESGWGRTDTQYF. DNA of the CDR3: TGTGCCAGCAGCGAGTCAGGGTGGGGGAGGACAGATACGCAGTATTTT.

The J gene is TRBJ1-4, the V gene TRBV6-1; TRBD1 aligns across 7 bases. Germline assignment: CDR1 MNHNS and CDR2 SASEGT. V lost 10 bases, J lost 8 bases, and 10 bases stayed unmatched. This CDR3 comprises 13 residues. The CDR3 is CATAGTALEKLFF. CDR3 bases: TGTGCCACCGCCGGGACAGCCCTCGAAAAACTGTTTTTT.

This clone was observed a few times. V is TRBV18 and J is TRBJ1-1; maybe TRBD1 (5 bases). Looked up from germline, CDR1 is KGHSH and CDR2 is LQKENI. The CDR3 is 12 amino acids. Between the trimmed V and J ends, which lost 2 bases and 5 bases, there was a span of 6 bases. DNA of the CDR3: TGTGCCAGCTCACCAACAGGAACTGAAGCTTTCTTT. Its protein is CASSPTGTEAFF.

This clone was recorded once. J is TRBJ1-6 and V is TRBV19; D gene unclear. Trimming removed 5 bases from V and 6 bases from J, with 17 bases in between. This CDR3 has 16 residues. From germline, CDR1 is LNHDA and CDR2 SQIVND (reference sequence). The CDR3, as DNA: TGTGCCAGTAGTTTAGCCTTTGACGGACGTAATTCACCCCTCCACTTT. This sequence encodes CASSLAFDGRNSPLHF.

V is TRBV9 and J is TRBJ2-7, with D hard to call. The V end was cut by 4 bases, the J end by 2 bases, with 10 bases between. This CDR3 contains 13 residues. The V gene's germline CDR1 is SGDLS and CDR2 YYNGEE. The chain's CDR3 is CASSSDPPYEQYF. CDR3 coding DNA: TGTGCCAGCAGCTCCGACCCCCCCTACGAGCAGTACTTC.

This clone was seen only a few times. This chain joins TRBV5-1 and TRBJ2-3; D is tentatively TRBD1 or TRBD2 (5 bases each). Trimming pared 4 bases from V and 6 bases from J, leaving 15 bases between. Germline V gives CDR1 SGHRS, CDR2 YFSETQ. This CDR3 comprises 14 residues. In DNA form, the CDR3 reads TGCGCCAGCAGCCTACTCGGGACGTCGGATACGCAGTATTTT. It encodes CASSLLGTSDTQYF.

As DNA, the CDR3 is TGCAGCGTTAAAGGACCCCACCAAGAGACCCAGTACTTC. Translating it yields CSVKGPHQETQYF. J is TRBJ2-5 and V is TRBV29-1; D is undetermined. V lost 5 bases and J 0 bases, leaving 10 bases between the germline ends. This CDR3 has 13 residues. Germline-derived CDR1 and CDR2 are SQVTM and ANQGSEA.

This sequence joins TRBV6-1 and TRBJ1-1; tentatively, D is TRBD1 (5 bases). Trimming took off 3 bases at V and 1 base at J, with 9 bases between the two ends. The CDR3 runs to 14 residues. From germline, CDR1 is MNHNS and CDR2 SASEGT. This chain's CDR3 is CASSETEANTEAFF. The DNA of the CDR3 is TGTGCCAGCAGTGAGACAGAGGCGAACACTGAAGCTTTCTTT.

The genes are TRBV7-7 and TRBJ2-5; possibly TRBD1 for D (5 bases). The V gene's germline CDR1 is SSHAT and CDR2 FNYEAQ (reference sequence). V lost 1 base and J lost 4, with 13 bases in between. This CDR3 has 15 residues. Here the CDR3 reads CASSLGGRLGETQYF. The DNA for the CDR3 is TGTGCCAGCAGCTTAGGGGGCCGCCTTGGAGAGACCCAGTACTTC.

In this sample, this clone is medium-sized. This sequence joins TRBV10-2 and TRBJ1-5; D not certain. V lost 4 bases, J lost 7 bases, and 11 bases lay in between. The CDR3 loop spans 13 amino acids. CDR1 is WSHSY and CDR2 is SAAADI in the germline V gene. The CDR3 spells CASSAGEGQPQHF. CDR3 nucleotide sequence: TGCGCCAGCAGTGCGGGTGAGGGACAGCCCCAGCATTTT.

This clone was seen more than once but under ten times. This chain joins TRBV5-4 and TRBJ1-2; TRBD1 might be the D (5 bases). The CDR3 extends over 14 amino acids. Per germline, CDR1 SGHNT and CDR2 YYREEE (reference sequence). V was clipped by 1 base and J by 6 bases, with 13 bases between them. The CDR3 DNA reads as TGTGCCAGCAGCTTGCAGGGCCGTCCGGATGGCTACACCTTC. Protein sequence: CASSLQGRPDGYTF.

The chain links TRBV7-6 to TRBJ2-1, with D perhaps matching TRBD2 (6 bases). The V gene lost 7 bases and the J gene lost 1 base, with 17 bases spanning the gap. The CDR3 has 16 amino acids. From germline, CDR1 is SGHVS and CDR2 FNYEAQ. The chain's CDR3 is CASKKIRGKSYNEQFF. CDR3 nucleotide sequence: TGTGCCAGCAAGAAGATACGGGGGAAGTCCTACAATGAGCAGTTCTTC.

This sequence joins TRBV5-1 and TRBJ1-2, with TRBD1 matching over 8 bases. The ends lost 4 bases at V and 2 bases at J; junction bases unmatched: 10. Germline-derived CDR1 and CDR2 are SGHRS and YFSETQ. CDR3 length: 16 residues. CDR3 sequence (DNA): TGCGCCAGCAGCCGACCGGGACAGGTGGGGAACTATGGCTACACCTTC. Amino acids: CASSRPGQVGNYGYTF.

The chain combines TRBV19 with TRBJ2-3, with 7 bases fitting TRBD1. V dropped 6 bases and J dropped 2; count of bases not matched to a gene: 8. Germline lookup yields CDR1 LNHDA and CDR2 SQIVND (reference sequence). This CDR3 has 15 amino acids. Here the CDR3 reads CASRNRDSYTDTQYF. CDR3 DNA: TGTGCCAGTAGAAACCGGGACAGCTACACAGATACGCAGTATTTT.

This sequence joins TRBV7-9 and TRBJ2-7; D is uncertain. Germline loops: CDR1 SEHNR, CDR2 FQNEAQ (reference sequence). The CDR3 spans 14 residues. V lost 3 bases to trimming and J lost 2 bases, with 11 bases between them. The CDR3 nucleotides read TGTGCCAGCAGCTTGAACCAGATAACCTACGAGCAGTACTTC. Translated, it gives CASSLNQITYEQYF.

The V and J genes are TRBV5-1 and TRBJ2-3, with 7 bases aligning to TRBD2. V lost 3 bases to trimming and J lost 2 bases; unmatched junction nucleotides: 6. The germline V gene encodes CDR1 SGHRS and CDR2 YFSETQ. There are 15 residues in the CDR3. The CDR3 coding sequence is TGCGCCAGCAGCTCGGACGGGGGGACCACAGATACGCAGTATTTT. It codes for CASSSDGGTTDTQYF.

The chain employs TRBV4-2 and TRBJ1-6; D is ambiguous. This CDR3 comprises 13 residues. CDR1 and CDR2 from the germline V gene are LGHNA and YNFKEQ. Trimming took off 1 base at V and 8 bases at J, with 6 bases between the two ends. The CDR3 reads CASSQGADSPLHF. The CDR3 nucleotides are TGTGCCAGCAGCCAAGGGGCAGATTCACCCCTCCACTTT.

In DNA, the CDR3 is TGTGCCAGCAGCTTGGGGGTGGAAGAAAAACTGTTTTTT. It specifies CASSLGVEEKLFF. This chain links TRBV5-6 with TRBJ1-4; no reliable D call. The CDR3 totals 13 residues. V was shortened by 0 bases and J by 8 bases, with 8 bases between the two germline ends. The germline CDR1 and CDR2 sequences are SGHDT and YYEEEE.

The chain links TRBV5-1 to TRBJ2-1, with TRBD1 matching over 11 bases. Per germline, CDR1 SGHRS and CDR2 YFSETQ. The CDR3 is 16 amino acids. Germline trimming cut 1 base from V and 9 bases from J; bases unmatched to any gene: 9. CDR3 residues: CASSLTTGQGAREQFF. The CDR3 DNA sequence: TGCGCCAGCAGCTTGACCACCGGACAGGGGGCGCGTGAGCAGTTCTTC.

This clone occurred a few times. This sequence joins TRBV7-3 and TRBJ1-1, with D possibly being TRBD1 (5 bases). V lost 5 bases and J 4 bases, leaving 8 bases between the germline ends. Germline assignment: CDR1 SGHTA and CDR2 FQGTGA. The CDR3 covers 12 residues. CDR3 sequence reads: CASSNGGTEAFF. CDR3 nucleotide sequence: TGTGCCAGCAGCAATGGGGGCACTGAAGCTTTCTTT.

V gene TRBV6-5 combines with J gene TRBJ2-5; 7 bases align to TRBD2. This CDR3 has 13 residues. J was trimmed by 4 bases and V by 6 bases; bases with no gene match: 5. CDR1 is MNHEY and CDR2 is SVGAGI in the germline V gene. CDR3 region: CASSQGRGETQYF. The CDR3 region has the DNA TGTGCCAGCAGCCAAGGGAGGGGAGAGACCCAGTACTTC.

The rearrangement uses TRBV4-1 and TRBJ1-4, with TRBD1 as a possible D gene (5 bases). V lost 7 bases, J lost 0 bases, and 12 bases lay in between. The CDR3 covers 15 residues. Germline CDR1 is MGHRA and CDR2 is YSYEKL. This CDR3 reads CASNYPGATNEKLFF. The DNA for the CDR3 is TGCGCCAGCAACTATCCGGGGGCAACTAATGAAAAACTGTTTTTT.